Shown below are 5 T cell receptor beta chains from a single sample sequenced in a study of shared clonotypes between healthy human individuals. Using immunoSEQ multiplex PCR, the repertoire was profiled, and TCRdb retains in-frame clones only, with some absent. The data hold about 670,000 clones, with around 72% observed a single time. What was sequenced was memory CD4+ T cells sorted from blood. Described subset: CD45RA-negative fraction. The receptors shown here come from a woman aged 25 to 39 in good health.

CDR3 sequence reads: CASSSSGLRTEAFF. CDR3 DNA: TGTGCCAGCAGCTCTTCCGGCTTGAGGACTGAAGCTTTCTTT. This chain uses TRBV7-8 with TRBJ1-1, with no clear D. Germline assignment: CDR1 SGHVS and CDR2 FQNEAQ. The CDR3 covers 14 residues. V lost 4 bases to trimming and J lost 5 bases, with 14 bases between them.

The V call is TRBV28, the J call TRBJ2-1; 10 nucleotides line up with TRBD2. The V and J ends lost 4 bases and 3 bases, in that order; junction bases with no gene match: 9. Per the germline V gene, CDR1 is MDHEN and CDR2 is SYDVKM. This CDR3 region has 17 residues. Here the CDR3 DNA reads TGTGCCAGCAGTTCGGCTAGCGGGAGTGCGGTCTACAATGAGCAGTTCTTC. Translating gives CASSSASGSAVYNEQFF.

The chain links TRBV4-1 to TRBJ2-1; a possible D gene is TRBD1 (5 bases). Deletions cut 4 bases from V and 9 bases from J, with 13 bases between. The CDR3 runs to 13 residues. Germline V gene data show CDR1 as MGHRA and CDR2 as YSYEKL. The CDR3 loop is CASSRLLQGEQFF. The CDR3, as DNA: TGCGCCAGCAGCCGCCTTCTCCAGGGTGAGCAGTTCTTC.

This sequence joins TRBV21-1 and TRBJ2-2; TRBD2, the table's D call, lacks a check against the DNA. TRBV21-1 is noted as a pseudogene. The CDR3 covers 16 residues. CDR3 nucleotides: TGTGCCAGCAGCAAGGGGGGGCTAGCGGGCACCGGGGAGCTGTTTTTT. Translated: CASSKGGLAGTGELFF.

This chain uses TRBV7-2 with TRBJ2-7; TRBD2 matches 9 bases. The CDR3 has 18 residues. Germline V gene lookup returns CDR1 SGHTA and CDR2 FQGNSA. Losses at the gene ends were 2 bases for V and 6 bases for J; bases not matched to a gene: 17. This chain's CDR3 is CASSLNPLGLAGPLEQYF. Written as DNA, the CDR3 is TGTGCCAGCAGCTTAAACCCCCTCGGGCTAGCGGGACCCCTCGAGCAGTACTTC.